Below are 26 T cell receptor beta chains sequenced from a single sample in a study of blood T cell repertoires in COVID-19. TCRdb keeps only in-frame clones here, not all; method: immunoSEQ multiplex PCR. The profile shows some 170,000 clones, roughly 84% of them singletons. The sequenced material came from PBMCs or T cells enriched from blood (not recorded which). Receptors originate from a human donor with acute COVID-19. The donor label of this sample is uncertain.

J is TRBJ1-4 and V is TRBV5-1; maybe TRBD1 (5 bases). Trimming stripped 0 bases from V and 7 bases from J, with 10 bases between. Per germline, CDR1 SGHRS and CDR2 YFSETQ. The CDR3 length is 14 residues. For the CDR3, the DNA is TGCGCCAGCAGCTTGGCCAGGGAAGGTGAAAAACTGTTTTTT. This translates into CASSLAREGEKLFF.

The V and J genes are TRBV7-9 and TRBJ2-3; 10 nucleotides align to TRBD1. The CDR3 has 16 amino acids. In germline, CDR1 is SEHNR, CDR2 FQNEAQ (reference sequence). V lost 10 bases and J lost 4; bases outside the gene matches: 14. Here the CDR3 reads CATVTGGVLGPDTQYF. CDR3 DNA sequence: TGTGCCACCGTGACAGGGGGCGTTTTAGGCCCAGATACGCAGTATTTT.

The CDR3 spells CASSGGLQETQYF. CDR3 coding DNA: TGTGCCAGCAGCGGGGGACTCCAGGAGACCCAGTACTTC. The chain recombines TRBV5-4 with TRBJ2-5; the D gene is possibly TRBD2 (6 bases). Germline V gene sequence: CDR1 SGHNT, CDR2 YYREEE (reference sequence). V lost 4 bases and J 5 bases, leaving 12 bases between the germline ends. The CDR3 sequence is 13 residues long.

V is TRBV5-1 and J is TRBJ1-1, with 7 bases that match TRBD1. Looked up from germline, CDR1 is SGHRS and CDR2 is YFSETQ. CDR3 size: 15 residues. V lost 5 bases and J lost 1; bases outside the gene matches: 8. CDR3 DNA sequence: TGCGCCAGCAGTCCCATCCGACAGGGGAACACTGAAGCTTTCTTT. Amino acids: CASSPIRQGNTEAFF.

This sequence joins TRBV5-4 and TRBJ1-1; D perhaps matches TRBD1 (6 bases). The CDR3 length is 14 residues. V shed 4 bases and J shed 0 bases, with 10 bases lying between them. Per the germline V gene, CDR1 is SGHNT and CDR2 is YYREEE (reference sequence). The CDR3, as DNA: TGTGCCAGCAGCAAGGACAGTCTGAACACTGAAGCTTTCTTT. Protein product: CASSKDSLNTEAFF.

Only one count was recorded for this clone. This chain links TRBV6-5 with TRBJ1-4; D gene uncertain. The CDR3 extends over 15 amino acids. The V end lost 0 bases, the J end lost 8 bases, and 13 bases lay between the germline ends. CDR1 is MNHEY and CDR2 is SVGAGI in the germline V gene. Here the CDR3 reads CASSYSILTWEKLFF. CDR3 nucleotide sequence: TGTGCCAGCAGTTACTCGATTCTGACTTGGGAAAAACTGTTTTTT.

The rearrangement links TRBV19 to TRBJ2-7; TRBD2 matches 8 bases. The CDR3 runs 14 residues. V lost 4 bases and J lost 3; bases outside the gene matches: 5. CDR1 LNHDA and CDR2 SQIVND come from the germline V gene (reference sequence). CDR3 coding DNA: TGTGCCAGTAGTACCGACCGGGGGGGCTACGAGCAGTACTTC. Translated, it gives CASSTDRGGYEQYF.

Worth noting for this clone: Other DNA sequences in the sample encode the same CDR3. This chain links TRBV19 with TRBJ2-2; weak D call: TRBD1 (7 bases). In germline, CDR1 is LNHDA, CDR2 SQIVND (reference sequence). The CDR3 has 15 residues. The V end lost 1 base, the J end lost 4 bases, and 10 bases lay between the germline ends. The CDR3 loop reads CASSIGQGGTGELFF. CDR3 DNA: TGTGCCAGTAGTATAGGGCAGGGGGGCACCGGGGAGCTGTTTTTT.

This clone was detected only once. CDR3 region: CASSQSSLRQDYGYTF. The DNA for the CDR3 is TGCGCCAGCAGCCAGAGTAGTTTGAGGCAAGACTATGGCTACACCTTC. The gene calls are TRBV4-3 and TRBJ1-2; D unclear. Germline values: CDR1 LGHNA, CDR2 YSLEER. Trimming removed 3 bases from V and 3 bases from J, with 17 bases in between. The CDR3 is 16 residues long.

This clone was counted once. The chain has TRBV14 and TRBJ2-1, with D tentatively TRBD2 (6 bases). Germline CDR1 reads SGHDN; CDR2 reads FVKESK. The CDR3 sequence is 15 residues long. Trimming stripped 2 bases from V and 4 bases from J, with 12 bases between. The chain's CDR3 is CASSQQGGEYNEQFF. In DNA form, the CDR3 reads TGTGCCAGCAGCCAACAGGGCGGGGAGTACAATGAGCAGTTCTTC.

The chain employs TRBV14 and TRBJ1-6; TRBD1 matches at 7 bases. The V gene end was trimmed by 0 bases and the J gene end by 9 bases; junction bases not matched to a gene: 5. The CDR3 covers 15 residues. Per the germline V gene, CDR1 is SGHDN and CDR2 is FVKESK. The CDR3 reads CASSQDPQGVSPLHF. The CDR3 nucleotides read TGTGCCAGCAGCCAAGATCCCCAGGGGGTTTCACCCCTCCACTTT.

J is TRBJ2-3 and V is TRBV7-9; 8 nucleotides align to TRBD2. CDR1 SEHNR and CDR2 FQNEAQ come from the germline V gene (reference sequence). J was trimmed by 1 base and V by 2 bases; bases with no gene match: 2. The CDR3 extends over 15 amino acids. CDR3 nucleotide sequence: TGTGCCAGCAGCTTATATAGCGGGGGCACAGATACGCAGTATTTT. As protein: CASSLYSGGTDTQYF. Full variable domain (remainder filled in from reference TRBV7-9 and TRBJ2-3): DTGVSQNPRHKITKRGQNVTFRCDPISEHNRLYWYRQTLGQGPEFLTYFQNEAQLEKSRLLSDRFSAERPKGSFSTLEIQRTEQGDSAMYLCASSLYSGGTDTQYFGPGTRLTVL.

The gene calls are TRBV6-4 and TRBJ2-1, with 7 bases matching TRBD1. V trimming: 0 bases; J trimming: 3 bases; junction bases outside the gene matches: 5. Germline V gene data show CDR1 as MRHNA and CDR2 as SNTAGT. The CDR3 extends over 16 amino acids. In DNA form, the CDR3 reads TGTGCCAGCAGTGACTCGGCCAGGGGGATCTACAATGAGCAGTTCTTC. As protein: CASSDSARGIYNEQFF.

The rearrangement links TRBV19 to TRBJ1-1; D remains unclear. The ends were cut back, 3 bases at V and 0 bases at J, with 11 bases in the middle. Germline values: CDR1 LNHDA, CDR2 SQIVND (reference sequence). The CDR3 sequence is 15 residues long. The CDR3 DNA reads TGTGCCAGTAGTATCCGGGGTGGGATGAACACTGAAGCTTTCTTT. Its translation is CASSIRGGMNTEAFF.

This chain connects TRBV11-3 to TRBJ2-1; TRBD1 agrees at 7 bases. The CDR3 consists of 15 residues. Per germline, CDR1 SGHNT and CDR2 YENEEA. J gave up 2 bases and V 5 bases, and 6 bases lay outside the gene matches. The CDR3 region is CASSRRQGPYNEQFF. The CDR3 DNA is TGTGCCAGCAGCCGTCGACAGGGACCCTACAATGAGCAGTTCTTC.

The sample holds one count of this clone. V gene TRBV30 combines with J gene TRBJ1-3, with D possibly TRBD1 on 6 matching bases. V was shortened by 0 bases and J by 4 bases, with 10 bases between the two germline ends. The CDR3 consists of 14 residues. Germline lookup yields CDR1 GTSNPN and CDR2 SVGIG (reference sequence). Here the CDR3 reads CAWSVGASGNTIYF. As DNA, the CDR3 is TGTGCCTGGAGTGTGGGGGCTTCGGGAAACACCATATATTTT.

CDR3 in amino acids: CASSPTEVWEIYGYTF. As DNA, the CDR3 is TGTGCCAGCAGCCCGACTGAGGTTTGGGAGATCTATGGCTACACCTTC. The gene calls are TRBV7-2 and TRBJ1-2; D gene unclear. Germline V CDR1 and CDR2: SGHTA, FQGNSA. This CDR3 comprises 16 residues. V gave up 5 bases and J gave up 4 bases, with 20 bases separating them.

V gene TRBV4-1 combines with J gene TRBJ1-4; D may be TRBD1 (5 bases). Deletions cut 0 bases from V and 12 bases from J, with 8 bases between. Per the germline V gene, CDR1 is MGHRA and CDR2 is YSYEKL. The CDR3 totals 12 residues. DNA of the CDR3: TGCGCCAGCAGCCAAGAAGGGACTGAACTGTTTTTT. Protein sequence: CASSQEGTELFF.

The rearrangement uses TRBV7-2 and TRBJ2-5; weak D call: TRBD2 (6 bases). Germline CDR1 SGHTA, CDR2 FQGNSA. Trimming stripped 4 bases from V and 4 bases from J, with 13 bases between. The CDR3 consists of 14 residues. The CDR3 nucleotides are TGTGCCAGCAGCTCGGGACTTAACGTAGAGACCCAGTACTTC. It yields the protein CASSSGLNVETQYF.

The CDR3 is CASSGENFEAFF. CDR3 sequence (DNA): TGTGCCAGCAGTGGGGAGAACTTCGAAGCTTTCTTT. V gene TRBV27 combines with J gene TRBJ1-1; no firm D call. Germline CDR1 is MNHEY and CDR2 is SMNVEV (reference sequence). Trimming removed 5 bases at V and 8 bases at J, with 12 bases between. The CDR3 is made up of 12 amino acids.

V gene TRBV5-1 combines with J gene TRBJ2-7; 9 bases fit TRBD1. J was trimmed by 6 bases and V by 3 bases; bases with no gene match: 7. CDR3 length: 14 residues. Germline CDR1 SGHRS, CDR2 YFSETQ. CDR3 amino acids: CASSSGTGPGEQYF. CDR3 sequence (DNA): TGCGCCAGCAGCTCCGGGACAGGGCCGGGCGAGCAGTACTTC.

The chain recombines TRBV12-5 with TRBJ2-3; 7 bases are shared with TRBD2. Germline assignment: CDR1 LGHNT and CDR2 FRNRAP. The ends lost 2 bases at V and 5 bases at J; junction bases unmatched: 4. This CDR3 spans 14 amino acids. The CDR3 reads CASGLSGVVDTQYF. The CDR3, as DNA: TGTGCTAGTGGTTTGAGCGGGGTCGTAGATACGCAGTATTTT.

The sample holds a few counts of this clone. The V gene is TRBV4-1, the J gene TRBJ2-1, with TRBD2 matching 8 bases. V was pared by 3 bases and J by 7 bases, with 14 bases of the junction left unmatched. Germline CDR1 and CDR2: MGHRA and YSYEKL. There are 17 residues in the CDR3. CDR3 sequence: CASSQTTRGLAINEQFF. The CDR3 coding sequence is TGCGCCAGCAGCCAGACTACCCGCGGACTAGCCATAAATGAGCAGTTCTTC.

V gene TRBV12-2 combines with J gene TRBJ1-5. TRBV12-2 is tagged as a pseudogene. The CDR3 loop spans 13 amino acids. CDR3: CASMGGVNQPQHF. The CDR3 nucleotides are TGTGCAAGCATGGGAGGGGTAAATCAGCCCCAGCATTTT.

The chain combines TRBV29-1 with TRBJ1-1, with D perhaps matching TRBD1 (6 bases). Germline lookup yields CDR1 SQVTM and CDR2 ANQGSEA. This CDR3 spans 13 amino acids. V lost 4 bases to trimming and J lost 5 bases, with 14 bases between them. In nucleotides, the CDR3 is TGCAGCGTTGTTGGGGGCGTGGGGACTGAAGCTTTCTTT. It is translated as CSVVGGVGTEAFF.

The chain uses TRBV18 and TRBJ2-5, with 7 bases that match TRBD2. V shed 5 bases, J shed 7 bases, and the junction held 13 bases outside the gene matches. The length of the CDR3 is 15 residues. Germline loops: CDR1 KGHSH, CDR2 LQKENI. The CDR3 protein is CASSRGGSLMSTQYF. CDR3 bases: TGTGCCAGCTCAAGGGGCGGGAGCCTGATGTCGACCCAGTACTTC. The entire variable domain, with the rest obtained from reference TRBV18 and TRBJ2-5, is as follows: NAGVMQNPRHLVRRRGQEARLRCSPMKGHSHVYWYRQLPEEGLKFMVYLQKENIIDESGMPKERFSAEFPKEGPSILRIQQVVRGDSAAYFCASSRGGSLMSTQYFGPGTRLLVL.